This entry is about one TCR beta chain. The sample belongs to a study of control samples from healthy donors and cancer patients. TCRdb keeps only in-frame clones here, not all; method: immunoSEQ multiplex PCR. The sample carries 200,000 to 250,000 clones, 85% to 95% recorded once. Sequencing used blood. The clonotype comes from a man in his fifties in good health.

CDR3 sequence: CASSQAPGQAYEQYF. The DNA for the CDR3 is TGCGCCAGCAGCCAAGCACCGGGACAGGCTTACGAGCAGTACTTC. This rearrangement joins TRBV4-3 to TRBJ2-7, with 8 nucleotides matching TRBD1. With V trimmed by 1 base and J by 4 bases, 6 bases remained unmatched. This CDR3 contains 15 residues. The germline gives CDR1 LGHNA, CDR2 YSLEER.